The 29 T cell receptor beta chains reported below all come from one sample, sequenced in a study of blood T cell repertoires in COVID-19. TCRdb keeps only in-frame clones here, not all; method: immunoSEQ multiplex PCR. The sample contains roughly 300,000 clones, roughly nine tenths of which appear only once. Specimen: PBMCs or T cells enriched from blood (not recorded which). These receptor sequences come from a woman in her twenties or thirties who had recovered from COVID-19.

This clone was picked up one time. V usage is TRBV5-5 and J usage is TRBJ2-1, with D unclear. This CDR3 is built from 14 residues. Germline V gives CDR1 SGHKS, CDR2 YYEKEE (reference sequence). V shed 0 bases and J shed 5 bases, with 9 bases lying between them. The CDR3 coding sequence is TGTGCCAGCAGCTTGGTGGCCCTTGACAATGAGCAGTTCTTC. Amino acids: CASSLVALDNEQFF. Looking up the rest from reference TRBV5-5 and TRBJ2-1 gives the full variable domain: DAGVTQSPTHLIKTRGQQVTLRCSPISGHKSVSWYQQVLGQGPQFIFQYYEKEERGRGNFPDRFSARQFPNYSSELNVNALLLGDSALYLCASSLVALDNEQFFGPGTRLTVL.

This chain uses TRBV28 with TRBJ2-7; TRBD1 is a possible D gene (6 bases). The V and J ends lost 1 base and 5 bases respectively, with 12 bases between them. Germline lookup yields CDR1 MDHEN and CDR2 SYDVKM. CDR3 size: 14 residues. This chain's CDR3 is CASSLSRGDHEQYF. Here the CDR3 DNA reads TGTGCCAGCAGTTTATCCAGGGGAGACCACGAGCAGTACTTC.

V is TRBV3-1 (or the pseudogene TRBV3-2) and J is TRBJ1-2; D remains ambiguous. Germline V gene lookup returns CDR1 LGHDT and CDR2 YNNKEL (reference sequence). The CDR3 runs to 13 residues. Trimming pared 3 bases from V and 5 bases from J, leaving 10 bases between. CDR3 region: CASSQGSGYGYTF. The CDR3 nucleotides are TGTGCCAGCAGCCAGGGCTCTGGGTATGGCTACACCTTC.

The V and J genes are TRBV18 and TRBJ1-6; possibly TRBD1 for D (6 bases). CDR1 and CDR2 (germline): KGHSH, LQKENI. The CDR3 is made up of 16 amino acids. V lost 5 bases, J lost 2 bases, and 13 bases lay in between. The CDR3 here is CASSSQGVTYNSPLHF. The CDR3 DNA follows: TGTGCCAGCTCATCACAGGGAGTCACCTATAATTCACCCCTCCACTTT. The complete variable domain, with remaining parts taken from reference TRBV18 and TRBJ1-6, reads NAGVMQNPRHLVRRRGQEARLRCSPMKGHSHVYWYRQLPEEGLKFMVYLQKENIIDESGMPKERFSAEFPKEGPSILRIQQVVRGDSAAYFCASSSQGVTYNSPLHFGNGTRLTVT.

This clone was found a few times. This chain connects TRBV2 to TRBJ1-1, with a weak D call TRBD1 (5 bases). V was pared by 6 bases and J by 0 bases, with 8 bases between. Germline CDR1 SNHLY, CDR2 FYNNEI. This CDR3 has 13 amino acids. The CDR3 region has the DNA TGTGCCAGCAGCACAGGAATGAACACTGAAGCTTTCTTT. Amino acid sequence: CASSTGMNTEAFF.

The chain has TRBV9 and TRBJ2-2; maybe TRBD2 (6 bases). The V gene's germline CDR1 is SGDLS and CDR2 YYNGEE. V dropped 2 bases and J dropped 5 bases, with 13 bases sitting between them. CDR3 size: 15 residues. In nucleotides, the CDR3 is TGTGCCAGCAGCGTGGGGGGACCGGCGACCGGGGAGCTGTTTTTT. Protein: CASSVGGPATGELFF.

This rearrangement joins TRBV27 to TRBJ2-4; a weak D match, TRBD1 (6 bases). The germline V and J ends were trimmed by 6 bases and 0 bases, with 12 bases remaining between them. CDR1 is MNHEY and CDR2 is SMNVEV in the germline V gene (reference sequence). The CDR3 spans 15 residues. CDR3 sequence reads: CASRPGHLAKNIQYF. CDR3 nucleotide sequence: TGTGCCAGCAGACCGGGACACTTAGCCAAAAACATTCAGTACTTC.

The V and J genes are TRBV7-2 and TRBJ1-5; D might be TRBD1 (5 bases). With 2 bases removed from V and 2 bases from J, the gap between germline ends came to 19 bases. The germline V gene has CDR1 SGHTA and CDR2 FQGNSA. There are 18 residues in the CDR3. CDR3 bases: TGTGCCAGCAGCTTACGAGACAGTGGGATTCGAGGCAATCAGCCCCAGCATTTT. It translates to CASSLRDSGIRGNQPQHF.

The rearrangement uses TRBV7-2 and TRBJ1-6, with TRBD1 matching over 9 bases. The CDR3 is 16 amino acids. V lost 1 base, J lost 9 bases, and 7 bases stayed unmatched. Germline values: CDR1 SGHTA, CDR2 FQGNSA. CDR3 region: CASSLGGGTGLSPLHF. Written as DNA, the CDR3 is TGTGCCAGCAGCTTAGGGGGAGGGACAGGGCTTTCACCCCTCCACTTT.

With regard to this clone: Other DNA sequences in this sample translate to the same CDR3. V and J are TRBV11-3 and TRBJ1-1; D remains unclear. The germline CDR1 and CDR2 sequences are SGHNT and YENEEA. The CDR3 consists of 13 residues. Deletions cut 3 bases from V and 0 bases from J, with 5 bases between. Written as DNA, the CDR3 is TGTGCCAGCAGCTTGGGAGTGAACACTGAAGCTTTCTTT. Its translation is CASSLGVNTEAFF.

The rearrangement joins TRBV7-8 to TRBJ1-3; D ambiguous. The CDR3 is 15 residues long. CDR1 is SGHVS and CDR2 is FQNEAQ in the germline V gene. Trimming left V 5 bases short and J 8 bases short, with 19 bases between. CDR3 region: CASSHDKLQRDTIYF. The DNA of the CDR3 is TGTGCCAGCAGCCACGACAAATTACAGCGGGACACCATATATTTT. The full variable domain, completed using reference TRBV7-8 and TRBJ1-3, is GAGVSQSPRYKVAKRGQDVALRCDPISGHVSLFWYQQALGQGPEFLTYFQNEAQLDKSGLPSDRFFAERPEGSVSTLKIQRTQQEDSAVYLCASSHDKLQRDTIYFGEGSWLTVV.

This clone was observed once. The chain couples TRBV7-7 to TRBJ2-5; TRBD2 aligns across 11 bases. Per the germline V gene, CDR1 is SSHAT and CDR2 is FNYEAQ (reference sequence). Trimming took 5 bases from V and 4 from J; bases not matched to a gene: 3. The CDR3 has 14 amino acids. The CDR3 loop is CASSPTSGGETQYF. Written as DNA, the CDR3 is TGTGCCAGCAGCCCCACTAGCGGGGGAGAGACCCAGTACTTC.

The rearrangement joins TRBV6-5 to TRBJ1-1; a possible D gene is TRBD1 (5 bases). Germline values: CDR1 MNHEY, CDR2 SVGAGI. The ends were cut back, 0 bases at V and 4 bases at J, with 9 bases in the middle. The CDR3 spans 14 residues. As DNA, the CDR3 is TGTGCCAGCAGTTACTCCCCGCAGGGCACTGAAGCTTTCTTT. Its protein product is CASSYSPQGTEAFF.

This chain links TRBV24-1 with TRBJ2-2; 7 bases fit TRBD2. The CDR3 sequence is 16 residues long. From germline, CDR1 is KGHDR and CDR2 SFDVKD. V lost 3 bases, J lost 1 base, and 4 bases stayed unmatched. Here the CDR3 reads CATSDHLAGNTGELFF. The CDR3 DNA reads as TGTGCCACCAGTGATCACTTAGCGGGGAACACCGGGGAGCTGTTTTTT.

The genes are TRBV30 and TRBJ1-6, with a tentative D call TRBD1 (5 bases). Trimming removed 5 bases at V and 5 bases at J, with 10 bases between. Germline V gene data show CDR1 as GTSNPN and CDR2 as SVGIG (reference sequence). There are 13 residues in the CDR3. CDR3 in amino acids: CAWGAENNSPLHF. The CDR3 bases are TGTGCCTGGGGGGCAGAAAATAATTCACCCCTCCACTTT.

The CDR3 sequence: CASGQGYRETQYF. In DNA form, the CDR3 reads TGTGCCAGCGGACAGGGATATCGAGAGACCCAGTACTTC. The chain links TRBV5-5 to TRBJ2-5, with 8 nucleotides matching TRBD1. This CDR3 contains 13 residues. Trimming removed 7 bases from V and 4 bases from J; junction bases left unmatched: 6. Germline CDR1 is SGHKS and CDR2 is YYEKEE (reference sequence). Supplemented by reference TRBV5-5 and TRBJ2-5, the full variable domain reads DAGVTQSPTHLIKTRGQQVTLRCSPISGHKSVSWYQQVLGQGPQFIFQYYEKEERGRGNFPDRFSARQFPNYSSELNVNALLLGDSALYLCASGQGYRETQYFGPGTRLLVL.

CDR3: CASSPTRTSGGLAADTQYF. The CDR3 DNA follows: TGTGCCAGCAGCCCTACAAGGACTAGCGGGGGATTAGCGGCAGATACGCAGTATTTT. V usage is TRBV11-2 and J usage is TRBJ2-3; TRBD2 matches 13 bases. The CDR3 contains 19 residues. Germline trimming cut 5 bases from V and 4 bases from J; bases unmatched to any gene: 15. Germline lookup yields CDR1 SGHAT and CDR2 FQNNGV.

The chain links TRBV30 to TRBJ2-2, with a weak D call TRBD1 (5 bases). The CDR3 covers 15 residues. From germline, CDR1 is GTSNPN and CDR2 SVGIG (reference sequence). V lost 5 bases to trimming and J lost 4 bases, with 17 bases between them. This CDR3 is CAWGHGQGGTGELFF. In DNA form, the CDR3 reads TGTGCCTGGGGCCACGGGCAGGGCGGCACCGGGGAGCTGTTTTTT.

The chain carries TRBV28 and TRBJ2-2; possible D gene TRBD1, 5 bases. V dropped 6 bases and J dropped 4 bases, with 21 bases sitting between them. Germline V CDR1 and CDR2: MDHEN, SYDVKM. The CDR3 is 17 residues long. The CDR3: CASRPNSRAVGTGELFF. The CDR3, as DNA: TGTGCCAGCAGACCCAACTCCAGGGCGGTGGGCACCGGGGAGCTGTTTTTT.

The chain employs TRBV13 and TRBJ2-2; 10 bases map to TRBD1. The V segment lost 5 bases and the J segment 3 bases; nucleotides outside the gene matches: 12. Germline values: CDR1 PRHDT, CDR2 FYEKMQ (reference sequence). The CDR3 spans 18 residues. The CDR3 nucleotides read TGTGCCAGCAGCGTATACGACCGGGGGACAGGGGACACCGGGGAGCTGTTTTTT. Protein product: CASSVYDRGTGDTGELFF.

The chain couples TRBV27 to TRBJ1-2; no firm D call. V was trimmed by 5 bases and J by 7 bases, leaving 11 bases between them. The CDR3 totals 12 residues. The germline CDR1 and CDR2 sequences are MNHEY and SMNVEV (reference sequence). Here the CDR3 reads CASSPPGGGYTF. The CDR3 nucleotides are TGTGCCAGCAGTCCCCCGGGAGGTGGCTACACCTTC.

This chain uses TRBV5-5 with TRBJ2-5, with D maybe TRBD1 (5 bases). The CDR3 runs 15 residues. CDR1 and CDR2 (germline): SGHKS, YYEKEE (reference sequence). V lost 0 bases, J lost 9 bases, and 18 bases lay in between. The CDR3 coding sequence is TGTGCCAGCAGCTTGGGACAGCAGGGTATCACGGCCCAGTACTTC. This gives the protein CASSLGQQGITAQYF.

The chain's CDR3 is CAWSVLSGEETQYF. DNA of the CDR3: TGTGCCTGGAGTGTACTCTCCGGGGAGGAGACCCAGTACTTC. The chain links TRBV30 to TRBJ2-5; a possible D gene is TRBD2 (5 bases). V was cut by 0 bases and J by 5 bases, with 13 bases left in between. Germline CDR1 and CDR2: GTSNPN and SVGIG (reference sequence). This CDR3 is built from 14 residues.

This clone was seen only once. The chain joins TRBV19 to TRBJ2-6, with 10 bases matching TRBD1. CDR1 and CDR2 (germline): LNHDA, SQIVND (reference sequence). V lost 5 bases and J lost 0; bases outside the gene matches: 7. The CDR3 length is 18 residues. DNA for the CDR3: TGTGCCAGTAGTTCCGGGACAGGGGTTTTCTCTGGGGCCAACGTCCTGACTTTC. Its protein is CASSSGTGVFSGANVLTF.

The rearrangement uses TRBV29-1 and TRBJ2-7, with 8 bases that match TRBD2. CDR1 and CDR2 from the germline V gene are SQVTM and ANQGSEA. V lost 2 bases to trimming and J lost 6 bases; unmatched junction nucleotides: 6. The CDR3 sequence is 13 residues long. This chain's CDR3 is CSVEFRAGGEQYF. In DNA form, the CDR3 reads TGCAGCGTTGAATTCAGGGCGGGAGGCGAGCAGTACTTC.

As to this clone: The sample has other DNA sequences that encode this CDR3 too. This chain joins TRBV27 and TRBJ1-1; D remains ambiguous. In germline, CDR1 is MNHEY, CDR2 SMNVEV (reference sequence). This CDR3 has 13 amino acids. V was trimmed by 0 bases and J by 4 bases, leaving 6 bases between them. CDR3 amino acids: CASSLSGGTEAFF. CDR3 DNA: TGTGCCAGCAGTTTATCGGGAGGCACTGAAGCTTTCTTT.

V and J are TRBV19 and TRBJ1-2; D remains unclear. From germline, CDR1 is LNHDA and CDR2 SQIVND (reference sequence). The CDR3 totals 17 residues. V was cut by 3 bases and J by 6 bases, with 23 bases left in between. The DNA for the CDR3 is TGTGCCAGTAGTATGGGTTGGAGAGACGGCCGCGGGAATGGCTACACCTTC. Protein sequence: CASSMGWRDGRGNGYTF.

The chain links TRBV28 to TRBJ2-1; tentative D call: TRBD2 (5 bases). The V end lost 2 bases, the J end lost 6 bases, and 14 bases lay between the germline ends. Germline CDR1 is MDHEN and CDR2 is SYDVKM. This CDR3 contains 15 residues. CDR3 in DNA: TGTGCCAGCAGTTTAAACGGGGATTCGTCCAATGAGCAGTTCTTC. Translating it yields CASSLNGDSSNEQFF.

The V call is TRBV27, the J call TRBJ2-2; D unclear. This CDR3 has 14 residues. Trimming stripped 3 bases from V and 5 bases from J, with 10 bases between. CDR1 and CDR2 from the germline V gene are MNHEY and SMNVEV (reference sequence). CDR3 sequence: CASSLGYMTGELFF. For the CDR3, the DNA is TGTGCCAGCAGTTTGGGCTACATGACCGGGGAGCTGTTTTTT.